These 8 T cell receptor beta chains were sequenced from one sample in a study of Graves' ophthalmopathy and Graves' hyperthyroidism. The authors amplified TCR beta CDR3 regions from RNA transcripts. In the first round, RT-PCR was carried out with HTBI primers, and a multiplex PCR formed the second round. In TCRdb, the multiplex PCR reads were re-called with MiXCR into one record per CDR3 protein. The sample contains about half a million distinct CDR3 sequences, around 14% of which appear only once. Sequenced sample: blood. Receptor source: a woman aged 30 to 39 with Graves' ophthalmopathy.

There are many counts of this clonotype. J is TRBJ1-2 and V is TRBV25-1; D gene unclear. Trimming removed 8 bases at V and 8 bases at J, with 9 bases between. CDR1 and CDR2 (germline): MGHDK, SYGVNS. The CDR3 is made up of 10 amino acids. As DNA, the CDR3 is TGTGCCAGCCTTGCGGGAGGCTACACCTTC. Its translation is CASLAGGYTF.

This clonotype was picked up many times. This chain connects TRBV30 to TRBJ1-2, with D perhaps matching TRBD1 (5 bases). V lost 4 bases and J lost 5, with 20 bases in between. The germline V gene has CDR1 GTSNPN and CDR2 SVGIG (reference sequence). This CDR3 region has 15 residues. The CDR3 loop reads CAWTGHRVPWYGYTF. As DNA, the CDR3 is TGTGCCTGGACCGGACACCGTGTACCTTGGTATGGCTACACCTTC.

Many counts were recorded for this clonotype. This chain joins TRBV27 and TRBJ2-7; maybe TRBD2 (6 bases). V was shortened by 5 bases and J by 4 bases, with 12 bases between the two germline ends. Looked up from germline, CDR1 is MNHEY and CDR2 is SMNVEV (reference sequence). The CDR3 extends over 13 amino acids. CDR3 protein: CASSPGEVYEQYF. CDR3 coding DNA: TGTGCCAGCAGTCCGGGGGAGGTATACGAGCAGTACTTC.

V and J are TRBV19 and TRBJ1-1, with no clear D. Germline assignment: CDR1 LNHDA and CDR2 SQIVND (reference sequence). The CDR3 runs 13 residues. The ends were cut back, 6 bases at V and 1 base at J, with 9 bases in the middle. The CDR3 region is CASSVSENTEAFF. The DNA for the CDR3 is TGTGCCAGTAGCGTCTCTGAGAACACTGAAGCTTTCTTT.

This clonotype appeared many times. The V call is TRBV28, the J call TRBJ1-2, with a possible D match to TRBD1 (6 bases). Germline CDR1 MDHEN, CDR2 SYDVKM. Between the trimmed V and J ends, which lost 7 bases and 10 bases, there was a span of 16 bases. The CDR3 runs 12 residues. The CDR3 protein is CASKDQGFSYTF. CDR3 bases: TGTGCCAGCAAGGACCAGGGGTTTTCCTACACCTTC.

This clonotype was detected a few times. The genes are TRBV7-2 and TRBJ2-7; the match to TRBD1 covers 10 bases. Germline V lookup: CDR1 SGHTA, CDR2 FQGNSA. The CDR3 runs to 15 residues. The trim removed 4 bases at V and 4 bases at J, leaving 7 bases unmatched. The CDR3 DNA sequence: TGTGCCAGCAGCTCCGGACAGGGGGGTTGGTACGAGCAGTACTTC. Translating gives CASSSGQGGWYEQYF.

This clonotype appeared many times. CDR3 nucleotide sequence: TGCAGTGCTAGAGCGACAACGATGTGGACTGAAGCTTTCTTT. Translated, it gives CSARATTMWTEAFF. The chain uses TRBV20-1 and TRBJ1-1; D remains ambiguous. The CDR3 is made up of 14 amino acids. The germline gives CDR1 DFQATT, CDR2 SNEGSKA (reference sequence). With 1 base removed from V and 5 bases from J, the gap between germline ends came to 14 bases.

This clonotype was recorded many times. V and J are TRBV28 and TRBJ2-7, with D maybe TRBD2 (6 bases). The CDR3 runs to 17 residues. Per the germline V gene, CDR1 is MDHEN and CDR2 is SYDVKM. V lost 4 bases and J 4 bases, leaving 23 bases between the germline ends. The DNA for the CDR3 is TGTGCCAGCAGTTCCCCATATAGCGGACCTAGGTGGTACGAGCAGTACTTC. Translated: CASSSPYSGPRWYEQYF.